Sequencing of this TCR beta chain was carried out in a study of human T cells and chemical hapten exposure. Study-level information: Each patch test put 0.01% DPC on the upper back, and results were read at 6 days.

This clonotype was counted a few times. The antigen is undetermined. Germline V CDR1 and CDR2: KGHSH, LQKENI. Germline trimming cut 6 bases from V and 6 bases from J; bases unmatched to any gene: 11. The CDR3 is 16 residues long. Findings of the study overall: Expanded TCRs created a significantly greater count of big CDR3 similarity clusters than controls did.

TCRdb re-called the RACE reads through MiXCR, storing one row per CDR3 protein. The sample records fewer than 150,000 distinct CDR3 sequences, approximately 15% being singletons. As to time point: pre-sensitization, week 0. This sample's treatment: therapeutic diphenylcyclopropenone sensitization with weekly scalp DPC. The receptor's source is a woman between 18 and 29 years old with alopecia areata. Some clones in this sample may be carry-over from other donors' samples. Sequencing used whole blood, obtained in connection with sensitization to the hapten diphenylcyclopropenone (DPC). The gene calls are TRBV18 and TRBJ1-2, with 12 nucleotides matching TRBD1. In nucleotides, the CDR3 is TGTGCCAGCTCCACCTCTTCCCGGGACAGGGGGCATGGCTACACCTTC. Its translation: CASSTSSRDRGHGYTF.